These 17 T cell receptor beta chains came from one sample sequenced in a study of cytomegalovirus exposure and HLA in healthy donors. The PCR used 60 Vbeta and 13 Jbeta primers. Data came from immunoSEQ multiplex PCR; TCRdb stores just in-frame clones and leaves some out. This sample has around 120,000 clones, with around 80% found just once. Sequences were obtained from PBMCs. The receptors here all came from a woman between 45 and 60 years old in good health and CMV-seropositive.

The chain couples TRBV4-3 to TRBJ2-7; no clear D gene. Germline V gene data show CDR1 as LGHNA and CDR2 as YSLEER. The CDR3 length is 15 residues. V gave up 1 base and J gave up 0 bases, with 10 bases separating them. For the CDR3, the DNA is TGCGCCAGCAGCCAAGGGGCCGTTGGCTCCTACGAGCAGTACTTC. It encodes CASSQGAVGSYEQYF.

This clone was seen a single time. The chain employs TRBV10-3 and TRBJ2-5; 12 bases match TRBD2. Losses at the gene ends were 7 bases for V and 4 bases for J; bases not matched to a gene: 7. There are 15 residues in the CDR3. Per germline, CDR1 ENHRY and CDR2 SYGVKD. The CDR3 region has the DNA TGTGCCATCAAAGCTAGCGGGGGGGTCAGAGAGACCCAGTACTTC. It codes for CAIKASGGVRETQYF.

The J gene is TRBJ1-5, the V gene TRBV19; 9 positions match TRBD1. Losses at the gene ends were 2 bases for V and 5 bases for J; bases not matched to a gene: 10. This CDR3 comprises 17 residues. Germline V gene data show CDR1 as LNHDA and CDR2 as SQIVND (reference sequence). The CDR3 protein is CASSISPRDRAYQPQHF. CDR3 nucleotides: TGTGCCAGTAGTATATCCCCCCGGGACAGGGCCTATCAGCCCCAGCATTTT.

The sample holds a few counts of this clone. V and J are TRBV7-6 and TRBJ1-6; the D gene is possibly TRBD1 (6 bases). The germline CDR1 and CDR2 sequences are SGHVS and FNYEAQ. There are 14 residues in the CDR3. V was cut by 1 base and J by 9 bases, with 10 bases left in between. The CDR3 sequence: CASSLGRGLSPLHF. CDR3 DNA: TGTGCCAGCAGCTTAGGCAGGGGCCTTTCACCCCTCCACTTT. The full variable domain, with the rest looked up from reference TRBV7-6 and TRBJ1-6, is GAGVSQSPRYKVTKRGQDVALRCDPISGHVSLYWYRQALGQGPEFLTYFNYEAQQDKSGLPNDRFSAERPEGSISTLTIQRTEQRDSAMYRCASSLGRGLSPLHFGNGTRLTVT.

The V call is TRBV12-1, the J call TRBJ1-1; the table's D gene call, TRBD1, was not cross checked with the DNA. TRBV12-1 is a recognized pseudogene. CDR3 size: 17 residues. The CDR3 DNA sequence: TGTGCCAGCAGCTTTGAATACGCAGGGGACATGAACACTGAAGCTTTCTTT. It yields the protein CASSFEYAGDMNTEAFF.

The chain has TRBV4-2 and TRBJ2-3; D is uncertain. Germline values: CDR1 LGHNA, CDR2 YNFKEQ. CDR3 length: 13 residues. Trimming left V 0 bases short and J 7 bases short, with 8 bases between. The CDR3 DNA reads as TGTGCCAGCAGCCAAGATTATCACAATACGCAGTATTTT. Translation: CASSQDYHNTQYF.

The V call is TRBV6-6, the J call TRBJ1-5; D remains unclear. This CDR3 comprises 12 residues. The germline V gene encodes CDR1 MNHNY and CDR2 SVGAGI (reference sequence). V lost 6 bases and J 6 bases, leaving 9 bases between the germline ends. The CDR3 is CASREAGQPQHF. As DNA, the CDR3 is TGTGCCAGCAGAGAGGCGGGTCAGCCCCAGCATTTT.

CDR3 residues: CASSLGQGKGNTIYF. The CDR3 DNA reads as TGTGCCAGCAGCCTGGGACAGGGGAAGGGAAACACCATATATTTT. V and J are TRBV14 and TRBJ1-3; TRBD1 aligns across 10 bases. Germline CDR1 reads SGHDN; CDR2 reads FVKESK. The CDR3 length is 15 residues. Unmatched junction bases numbered 4, after V lost 4 bases and J lost 4 bases.

The chain carries TRBV9 and TRBJ2-3; 9 nucleotides line up with TRBD2. Germline V lookup: CDR1 SGDLS, CDR2 YYNGEE. The CDR3 has 14 amino acids. V lost 0 bases to trimming and J lost 4 bases; unmatched junction nucleotides: 0. This CDR3 reads CASSVASGADTQYF. Written as DNA, the CDR3 is TGTGCCAGCAGCGTAGCTAGCGGGGCAGATACGCAGTATTTT.

J is TRBJ2-6 and V is TRBV10-3; 11 bases fit TRBD1. Germline V CDR1 and CDR2: ENHRY, SYGVKD. Trimming took 5 bases from V and 1 from J; bases not matched to a gene: 10. There are 19 residues in the CDR3. The CDR3 loop is CAISLSLGQGASGANVLTF. CDR3 DNA: TGTGCCATCAGTCTCTCACTCGGACAGGGGGCGTCTGGGGCCAACGTCCTGACTTTC.

The chain has TRBV7-3 and TRBJ2-7, with TRBD1 matching 10 bases. After removal of 4 bases from V and 5 bases from J, the junction contained 8 bases not matched to a gene. There are 15 residues in the CDR3. The germline V gene has CDR1 SGHTA and CDR2 FQGTGA. The CDR3 protein is CASSSPDRGDHEQYF. In nucleotides, the CDR3 is TGTGCCAGCAGCTCCCCGGACAGGGGGGATCACGAGCAGTACTTC. The whole variable domain, filled in from reference TRBV7-3 and TRBJ2-7, reads GAGVSQTPSNKVTEKGKYVELRCDPISGHTALYWYRQSLGQGPEFLIYFQGTGAADDSGLPNDRFFAVRPEGSVSTLKIQRTERGDSAVYLCASSSPDRGDHEQYFGPGTRLTVT.

The CDR3 coding sequence is TGTGCCAGCAGCAAAAACCCAGACTACTTC. It codes for CASSKNPDYF. J is TRBJ1-2 and V is TRBV21-1. TRBV21-1 is listed as a pseudogene. The CDR3 runs 10 residues.

The rearrangement joins TRBV18 to TRBJ1-1; a possible D gene is TRBD1 (6 bases). CDR1 and CDR2 from the germline V gene are KGHSH and LQKENI. V was cut by 2 bases and J by 2 bases, with 12 bases left in between. The CDR3 loop spans 15 amino acids. CDR3 nucleotide sequence: TGTGCCAGCTCACCATTCACAGGGATAAACACTGAAGCTTTCTTT. It is translated as CASSPFTGINTEAFF.

This rearrangement joins TRBV2 to TRBJ2-1, with TRBD1 as a possible D gene (5 bases). V was shortened by 6 bases and J by 8 bases, with 11 bases between the two germline ends. Looked up from germline, CDR1 is SNHLY and CDR2 is FYNNEI. The CDR3 totals 12 residues. The CDR3 sequence is CASRLTRDEQFF. In nucleotides, the CDR3 is TGTGCCAGCAGGCTCACCAGGGATGAGCAGTTCTTC.

This chain joins TRBV4-1 and TRBJ1-3; D is undetermined. CDR1 is MGHRA, CDR2 YSYEKL, per germline. There are 14 residues in the CDR3. The V and J ends lost 1 base and 7 bases respectively, with 11 bases between them. DNA for the CDR3: TGCGCCAGCAGCCAAGGACGGGTGGTGAACACCATATATTTT. This gives the protein CASSQGRVVNTIYF.

This chain connects TRBV9 to TRBJ1-1, with a weak D call TRBD1 (5 bases). Trimming stripped 4 bases from V and 10 bases from J, with 23 bases between. The CDR3 is 15 amino acids. The germline V gene has CDR1 SGDLS and CDR2 YYNGEE. The CDR3 DNA reads TGTGCCAGCAGCCCAGGGCTCCCTGATTTCTCGGGAGCTTTCTTT. Translating gives CASSPGLPDFSGAFF.

The CDR3 nucleotides are TGTGCCTACCGACAGAGAAGCTCTGGAAACACCATATATTTT. It translates to CAYRQRSSGNTIYF. The chain combines TRBV30 with TRBJ1-3, with D tentatively TRBD1 (5 bases). The ends were cut back, 7 bases at V and 0 bases at J, with 13 bases in the middle. From germline, CDR1 is GTSNPN and CDR2 SVGIG (reference sequence). The CDR3 loop spans 14 amino acids.